The 8 T cell receptor beta chains below all came from one sample that was sequenced in a study of cytomegalovirus exposure and HLA in healthy donors. With 60 Vbeta and 13 Jbeta primers, the PCR was carried out. This table comes from immunoSEQ multiplex PCR, and its TCRdb copy is limited to in-frame clones, with some not included. The table records 210,000 or so clones, over 65% of them present only once. The sample consisted of PBMCs. These receptors were obtained from a man younger than 35 in good health and CMV-seronegative.

This chain joins TRBV5-4 and TRBJ2-5; D perhaps matches TRBD2 (5 bases). In germline, CDR1 is SGHNT, CDR2 YYREEE (reference sequence). The V end was cut by 0 bases, the J end by 2 bases, with 11 bases between. The CDR3 totals 15 residues. The CDR3: CASSLVGWEQETQYF. CDR3 coding DNA: TGTGCCAGCAGCTTGGTAGGCTGGGAGCAAGAGACCCAGTACTTC.

The V call is TRBV5-1, the J call TRBJ2-7, with D possibly TRBD1 on 6 matching bases. Trimming took off 3 bases at V and 7 bases at J, with 17 bases between the two ends. The CDR3 covers 14 residues. Per germline, CDR1 SGHRS and CDR2 YFSETQ. CDR3 nucleotide sequence: TGCGCCAGCAGCTCCTCAGGGGAAGTGGGGGAGCAGTACTTC. This sequence encodes CASSSSGEVGEQYF.

The CDR3 DNA sequence: TGTGCCACCAGCGAACGGGGCTACAATGAGCAGTTCTTC. Protein product: CATSERGYNEQFF. V is TRBV15 and J is TRBJ2-1; TRBD2 might be the D (5 bases). Germline CDR1 reads LNHNV; CDR2 reads YYDKDF (reference sequence). The CDR3 extends over 13 amino acids. Between the trimmed V and J ends, which lost 5 bases and 3 bases, there was a span of 8 bases. The full variable domain, completed using reference TRBV15 and TRBJ2-1, is DAMVIQNPRYQVTQFGKPVTLSCSQTLNHNVMYWYQQKSSQAPKLLFHYYDKDFNNEADTPDNFQSRRPNTSFCFLDIRSPGLGDTAMYLCATSERGYNEQFFGPGTRLTVL.

This clone was found many times. The J gene is TRBJ1-2, the V gene TRBV7-9; D uncertain. The V end was cut by 5 bases, the J end by 6 bases, with 16 bases between. CDR3 length: 14 amino acids. Germline CDR1 is SEHNR and CDR2 is FQNEAQ (reference sequence). The CDR3 DNA reads as TGTGCCAGCAGCCACCCTACGGCAGGTAATGGCTACACCTTC. This sequence encodes CASSHPTAGNGYTF.

This sequence joins TRBV9 and TRBJ2-2, with D tentatively TRBD1 (6 bases). Trimming left V 6 bases short and J 5 bases short, with 14 bases between. This CDR3 is 14 amino acids long. Germline V gene data show CDR1 as SGDLS and CDR2 as YYNGEE. CDR3 nucleotide sequence: TGTGCCAGCAAAGCTGACAGGTTAACCGGGGAGCTGTTTTTT. Translated, it gives CASKADRLTGELFF.

About this clone itself: This sample also contains other DNA sequences that code for the same CDR3. V gene TRBV5-4 combines with J gene TRBJ2-7, with TRBD1 matching over 8 bases. Germline values: CDR1 SGHNT, CDR2 YYREEE (reference sequence). The CDR3 sequence is 13 residues long. The J segment lost 5 bases and the V segment lost 4 bases, leaving 5 bases of the junction unmatched. CDR3 sequence: CASSAGQGDEQYF. The CDR3 coding sequence is TGTGCCAGCAGCGCCGGACAGGGCGACGAGCAGTACTTC. Combining the CDR3 with reference TRBV5-4 and TRBJ2-7 gives the whole variable domain ETGVTQSPTHLIKTRGQQVTLRCSSQSGHNTVSWYQQALGQGPQFIFQYYREEENGRGNFPPRFSGLQFPNYSSELNVNALELDDSALYLCASSAGQGDEQYFGPGTRLTVT.

The V gene is TRBV27, the J gene TRBJ1-5; D is ambiguous. V was clipped by 1 base and J by 6 bases, with 10 bases between them. This CDR3 comprises 14 residues. Germline loops: CDR1 MNHEY, CDR2 SMNVEV (reference sequence). CDR3 sequence: CASSLYGEGQPQHF. DNA for the CDR3: TGTGCCAGCAGTTTATATGGGGAGGGTCAGCCCCAGCATTTT.

This clone was detected a few times. The chain is built from TRBV2 and TRBJ2-2; tentative D call: TRBD2 (5 bases). Germline V gene sequence: CDR1 SNHLY, CDR2 FYNNEI. This CDR3 comprises 14 residues. V was shortened by 8 bases and J by 2 bases, with 12 bases between the two germline ends. The CDR3 is CASGARDNTGELFF. CDR3 nucleotides: TGTGCCAGCGGTGCACGGGATAACACCGGGGAGCTGTTTTTT.